This is a list of T cell receptor beta chains from one sample in a study of blood T cell repertoires in COVID-19. Generated by immunoSEQ multiplex PCR, the TCRdb table keeps only in-frame clones and is missing some. In the table there are around 200,000 clones, around 80% of which are singletons. Sequenced material: peripheral blood. Source of these receptors: a man aged 45-60 years with active or convalescent COVID-19. Both conserved end residues are part of each CDR3. The D gene is left open where the match is weak. Clone size is shown for a subset of rows, as once, few, many or a class of expanded clone.

>NA|NA|TRBV28|TRBJ1-2
TGTGCCAGCAGTTTATGGCCCCGGACAGACTATGGCTACACCTTC
CASSLWPRTDYGYTF
>NA|NA|TRBV9|TRBJ1-2
TGTGCCAGCAGCGTAGGCGGGGGGACCCATGGCTACACCTTC
CASSVGGGTHGYTF
>TRBD1|once|TRBV5-4|TRBJ2-5
TGTGCCAGCCACCGGGACAGGGGGTACCAAGAGACCCAGTACTTC
CASHRDRGYQETQYF
>NA|NA|TRBV6-5|TRBJ1-6
TGTGCCAGCAATTCCTACAGAGGGATAAACTCACCCCTCCACTTT
CASNSYRGINSPLHF
>NA|NA|TRBV5-1|TRBJ2-5
TGCGCCAGCAGCTTGGAGGGAGAAAATCGTCAAGAGACCCAGTACTTC
CASSLEGENRQETQYF
>NA|NA|TRBV7-9|TRBJ1-1
TGTGCCAGCACCCTAGGGGGAGGGAGCACTGAAGCTTTCTTT
CASTLGGGSTEAFF
>NA|NA|TRBV10-2|TRBJ1-5
TGCGCCAGCAGTGAGTCGGGGGGGCCCTATCAGCCCCAGCATTTT
CASSESGGPYQPQHF
>NA|many|TRBV19|TRBJ2-1
TGTGCCAGTAGTATAGACGGCTACAATGAGCAGTTCTTC
CASSIDGYNEQFF
>NA|NA|TRBV2|TRBJ1-6
TGTGCCAGCAGTGAAGTGCGGGGTTCACCCCTCCACTTT
CASSEVRGSPLHF
>TRBD1|NA|TRBV24-1|TRBJ2-3
TGTGCCACCAGTGATTTCGTTGGACAGGGAGGCACAGATACGCAGTATTTT
CATSDFVGQGGTDTQYF
>NA|NA|TRBV20-1|TRBJ1-1
TGCAGTGCTAGTAATCCATACGGGGCTTTCTTT
CSASNPYGAFF
>TRBD2|NA|TRBV29-1|TRBJ2-5
TGCAGCGTTGCTAGCGGGAGCAGTGAGACCCAGTACTTC
CSVASGSSETQYF
>NA|NA|TRBV11-2|TRBJ2-7
TGTGCCAGCAGCTTAGATGGACCGACGGGAGAAAAGGGGCTCTACGAGCAGTACTTC
CASSLDGPTGEKGLYEQYF
>NA|NA|TRBV29-1|TRBJ2-2
TGCAGCGGGAGACGACAGGCGAACACCGGGGAGCTGTTTTTT
CSGRRQANTGELFF
>TRBD1|NA|TRBV5-6|TRBJ2-4
TGTGCCAGCCAACAGGGGGCCAAAAACATTCAGTACTTC
CASQQGAKNIQYF
>NA|NA|TRBV3-1/TRBV3-2|TRBJ2-7
TGTGCCAGCAGCAATTTGGTAAGGGGGGGATCCTACGAGCAGTACTTC
CASSNLVRGGSYEQYF
>NA|NA|TRBV7-3|TRBJ2-3
TGTGCCAGCAGCACGTCCGGGACTTCCCCCGGCACAGATACGCAGTATTTT
CASSTSGTSPGTDTQYF
>TRBD1|NA|TRBV28|TRBJ2-7
TGTGCCAGCAGCTCCCCGGGACAGGTTTTCTACGAGCAGTACTTC
CASSSPGQVFYEQYF
>NA|NA|TRBV14|TRBJ2-7
TGTGCCAGCAGCCGACCGGGATTCCCCCTCGAGCAGTACTTC
CASSRPGFPLEQYF
>TRBD1|NA|TRBV30|TRBJ1-5
TGTGCCTGGAGTCCCGGGACAGATAGCAATCAGCCCCAGCATTTT
CAWSPGTDSNQPQHF
>TRBD1|NA|TRBV10-1|TRBJ2-5
TGCGCCAGCAGTGATCCGGGACAGGGAACACAAGAGACCCAGTACTTC
CASSDPGQGTQETQYF
>TRBD1|many|TRBV30|TRBJ1-1
TGTGCCTGGGCCAAGCCGGACAGGTCCATGAACACTGAAGCTTTCTTT
CAWAKPDRSMNTEAFF
>TRBD1|NA|TRBV24-1|TRBJ1-5
TGTGCCACCAGTGAGACAGGGGCTAATCAGCCCCAGCATTTT
CATSETGANQPQHF
>TRBD1|few|TRBV27|TRBJ1-1
TGTGCCAGCAGGGGACAGGGTAGGACTGAAGCTTTCTTT
CASRGQGRTEAFF
>NA|NA|TRBV6-5|TRBJ1-3
TGTGCCAGCAGGACAACGGACAGCTCTGGAAACACCATATATTTT
CASRTTDSSGNTIYF
>NA|once|TRBV5-4|TRBJ2-1
TGTGCCAGCAGCCCTCGGCAGCGCAATGAGCAGTTCTTC
CASSPRQRNEQFF
>NA|NA|TRBV25-1|TRBJ2-2
TGTGCCAGCAGTGACCCCCAGAATCGGGCCGGGGAGCTGTTTTTT
CASSDPQNRAGELFF
>TRBD1|few|TRBV25-1|TRBJ1-1
TGTGCCAGCAGTGTGACAGGGATGAACACTGAAGCTTTCTTT
CASSVTGMNTEAFF
>NA|NA|TRBV7-6|TRBJ1-2
TGTGCCAGCAGCTTGAGGGGGATAAACTATGGCTACACCTTC
CASSLRGINYGYTF
>NA|NA|TRBV28|TRBJ1-2
TGTGCCAGCAGTTTAGGGGCCAGGGAATATGGCTACACCTTC
CASSLGAREYGYTF
>NA|NA|TRBV5-4|TRBJ2-1
TGTGCCAGCAGCTTTCGTGGCCGGGACTACAATGAGCAGTTCTTC
CASSFRGRDYNEQFF
>NA|NA|TRBV9|TRBJ1-5
TGTGCCAGCAGCGCCGACAGATTCAGCCCCCAGCATTTT
CASSADRFSPQHF
>NA|NA|TRBV6-6|TRBJ2-7
TGTGCCAGCAGTCCCGCCGGGGGTCTAGCCTACGAGCAGTACTTC
CASSPAGGLAYEQYF
>NA|NA|TRBV3-1/TRBV3-2|TRBJ1-2
TGTGCCAGCAGCCAAGGTAATGATGGCTACACCTTC
CASSQGNDGYTF
>TRBD2|NA|TRBV28|TRBJ2-1
TGTGCCAGCAGCCTACCGGGACTAGCGGGCAATGAGCAGTTCTTC
CASSLPGLAGNEQFF
>NA|few|TRBV14|TRBJ1-2
TGTGCCAGCAGCCCTGCAACAGCCGGCACCTATGGCTACACCTTC
CASSPATAGTYGYTF
>NA|NA|TRBV18|TRBJ1-1
TGTGCCAGCTCACCCTTAGGTAATATGGGGGGCACTGAAGCTTTCTTT
CASSPLGNMGGTEAFF
>TRBD1|NA|TRBV10-2|TRBJ1-4
TGCGCCAGCAGTGAGTCCTTCGGCCGGACAGGGGCTAATGAAAAACTGTTTTTT
CASSESFGRTGANEKLFF
>TRBD1|NA|TRBV19|TRBJ1-2
TGTGCCAGTAGTCAGACCGACAGGGAAGGGTATGGCTACACCTTC
CASSQTDREGYGYTF
>TRBD1|NA|TRBV24-1|TRBJ1-5
TGTGCCACCAGTGATCGGGACAGGGGGCGCCGGAATCAGCCCCAGCATTTT
CATSDRDRGRRNQPQHF
>NA|once|TRBV19|TRBJ1-5
TGTGCCAGTATAGGCTCGAGGACATTTGGCCAGCCCCAGCATTTT
CASIGSRTFGQPQHF
>TRBD1|NA|TRBV2|TRBJ1-2
TGTGCCAAGCGGACAGGGGGCTACACCTTC
CAKRTGGYTF
>NA|NA|TRBV28|TRBJ2-7
TGTGCCAGCAGCAATTCCTACTCAGGGGACGAGCAGTACTTC
CASSNSYSGDEQYF
>TRBD1|NA|TRBV29-1|TRBJ1-2
TGCAGCGTTGAACTGGACAGGGAAAGCTATGGCTACACCTTC
CSVELDRESYGYTF
>NA|NA|TRBV30|TRBJ1-2
TGTGCCTGGAGCGCAGGCTCTATTGAGGGTTATGGCTACACCTTC
CAWSAGSIEGYGYTF
>TRBD2|NA|TRBV6-1|TRBJ2-3
TGTGCCAGCAGTGAAGTCTGGGGAACGGGGGGGCAAGATACGCAGTATTTT
CASSEVWGTGGQDTQYF
>NA|NA|TRBV6-5|TRBJ1-5
TGTGCCACCCAGCCGGACAGACTTAGCAATCAGCCCCAGCATTTT
CATQPDRLSNQPQHF
>NA|once|TRBV3-1/TRBV3-2|TRBJ2-2
TGTGCCAGCAGGCCACAGGGGAACACCGGGGAGCTGTTTTTT
CASRPQGNTGELFF
>TRBD1|NA|TRBV2|TRBJ1-2
TGTGCCAGCAGTGTCGCGACAGGGGTTCAAGAAGGCTACACCTTC
CASSVATGVQEGYTF
>NA|NA|TRBV5-1|TRBJ2-5
TGCGCCAGCAGCTTGGGGACCTTGGAGGGACGCGAGACCCAGTACTTC
CASSLGTLEGRETQYF
>NA|few|TRBV4-1|TRBJ2-1
TGCGCCAGCAGCCAAGGCGGGATTCAGGGGGTGGAGCAGTTCTTC
CASSQGGIQGVEQFF
>NA|once|TRBV2|TRBJ2-7
TGTGCCAGCAGGTACAGTAGTACAGACGAGCAGTACTTC
CASRYSSTDEQYF
>TRBD2|NA|TRBV24-1|TRBJ2-2
TGTGCCACCAGTCCGGGGGGGCCGGCGGGGGAGCTGTTTTTT
CATSPGGPAGELFF
>TRBD1|once|TRBV6-5|TRBJ1-2
TGTGCCAGCAGTTACGCACCGGGACAGGGGAACTATGGCTACACCTTC
CASSYAPGQGNYGYTF
>TRBD1|NA|TRBV19|TRBJ2-6
TGTGCCAGTAGTATCGAGACCGGGACAGGGGAACTCTCCACCAACGTCCTGACTTTC
CASSIETGTGELSTNVLTF
>NA|many|TRBV4-2|TRBJ2-7
TGTGCCAGCAGCCAATACCGCGGGGAAACTCCCTACGAGCAGTACTTC
CASSQYRGETPYEQYF
>TRBD2|NA|TRBV9|TRBJ2-7
TGTGCCAGCGGGGGGGAGGGCCCCCACGAGCAGTACTTC
CASGGEGPHEQYF
>TRBD2|NA|TRBV6-2/TRBV6-3|TRBJ2-7
TGTGCCAGCAGTCCCCCGACTAGCGGGGGGCGCTACGAGCAGTACTTC
CASSPPTSGGRYEQYF
>NA|NA|TRBV15|TRBJ1-5
TGTGCCACCAGCAGAGAACAGTATAGCAATCAGCCCCAGCATTTT
CATSREQYSNQPQHF